This is a list of T cell receptor beta chains from one sample in a study of shared clonotypes between healthy human individuals. Here immunoSEQ multiplex PCR was the method, and the copy in TCRdb shows in-frame clones only, minus some. The sample yields roughly 2 million clones, just under 95% seen once. Sequencing input: naive CD8+ T cells sorted from blood. Receptors originate from a young man in good health. Both conserved end residues are part of each CDR3. D genes are given only for firm matches. The size entry is marked missing in some rows and otherwise reads once, few, many or a size class.

J gene: TRBJ2-7
D gene: -
V gene: TRBV6-1
CDR3 length: 12
clone size: -
CDR3 DNA: TGTGCCAGCAGTGATACAGGGAGCGAGCAGTACTTC
CDR3 protein: CASSDTGSEQYF

J gene: TRBJ2-2
D gene: -
V gene: TRBV5-4
CDR3 length: 17
clone size: -
CDR3 DNA: TGTGCCAGCAGCTTGGCCGGGGTTGCCCCACGACCCGGGGAGCTGTTTTTT
CDR3 protein: CASSLAGVAPRPGELFF

J gene: TRBJ2-7
D gene: TRBD1
V gene: TRBV27
CDR3 length: 15
clone size: -
CDR3 DNA: TGTGCCAGCAGTTTGGTCGGGACAGGGGACTACGAGCAGTACTTC
CDR3 protein: CASSLVGTGDYEQYF

J gene: TRBJ2-1
D gene: -
V gene: TRBV4-1
CDR3 length: 16
clone size: -
CDR3 DNA: TGCGCCAGCAGCCAAGAAGACCGGGGTGTTTACAATGAGCAGTTCTTC
CDR3 protein: CASSQEDRGVYNEQFF

J gene: TRBJ1-1
D gene: -
V gene: TRBV19
CDR3 length: 14
clone size: -
CDR3 DNA: TGTGCCAGTAGTAGGAGATCCCGGAACACTGAAGCTTTCTTT
CDR3 protein: CASSRRSRNTEAFF

J gene: TRBJ2-7
D gene: -
V gene: TRBV15
CDR3 length: 16
clone size: -
CDR3 DNA: TGTGCCACCAGCAGAGAAGTCGGGGTCCACTCCTACGAGCAGTACTTC
CDR3 protein: CATSREVGVHSYEQYF

J gene: TRBJ1-5
D gene: TRBD1
V gene: TRBV27
CDR3 length: 14
clone size: few
CDR3 DNA: TGTGCCAGCAGACCAGGGGGGAGCAATCAGCCCCAGCATTTT
CDR3 protein: CASRPGGSNQPQHF

J gene: TRBJ2-1
D gene: -
V gene: TRBV9
CDR3 length: 15
clone size: -
CDR3 DNA: TGTGCCAGCAGCGTAGGGCAGGGGCTTTACAATGAGCAGTTCTTC
CDR3 protein: CASSVGQGLYNEQFF

J gene: TRBJ2-5
D gene: -
V gene: TRBV7-6
CDR3 length: 16
clone size: -
CDR3 DNA: TGTGCCAGCAGCTTAGCAGTCGTGTACAGACAAGAGACCCAGTACTTC
CDR3 protein: CASSLAVVYRQETQYF

J gene: TRBJ2-7
D gene: -
V gene: TRBV9
CDR3 length: 13
clone size: -
CDR3 DNA: TGTGCCAGCAGCGTAGGAGGCCAGTACGAGCAGTACTTC
CDR3 protein: CASSVGGQYEQYF

J gene: TRBJ2-2
D gene: -
V gene: TRBV5-1
CDR3 length: 12
clone size: -
CDR3 DNA: TGCGCCAGCAGCTTGACCGCCGGGGAGCTGTTTTTT
CDR3 protein: CASSLTAGELFF

J gene: TRBJ2-7
D gene: TRBD2
V gene: TRBV4-1
CDR3 length: 14
clone size: -
CDR3 DNA: TGCGCCAGCAGCCAAGACAGCGGGGTATACGAGCAGTACTTC
CDR3 protein: CASSQDSGVYEQYF

J gene: TRBJ2-1
D gene: -
V gene: TRBV6-5
CDR3 length: 12
clone size: -
CDR3 DNA: TGTGCCAGCAGTTACATGCGGAATGAGCAGTTCTTC
CDR3 protein: CASSYMRNEQFF

J gene: TRBJ2-7
D gene: -
V gene: TRBV2
CDR3 length: 15
clone size: -
CDR3 DNA: TGTGCCAGCACACCCACAGGCCCAGGCTCCTACGAGCAGTACTTC
CDR3 protein: CASTPTGPGSYEQYF

J gene: TRBJ2-7
D gene: -
V gene: TRBV4-1
CDR3 length: 17
clone size: once
CDR3 DNA: TGCGCCAGCAGCCCCCAGCCGGGAACTTCGGGCTCCTACGAGCAGTACTTC
CDR3 protein: CASSPQPGTSGSYEQYF

J gene: TRBJ1-5
D gene: TRBD1
V gene: TRBV19
CDR3 length: 15
clone size: -
CDR3 DNA: TGTGCCAGTAGTTCATACGGGACAGTCAATCAGCCCCAGCATTTT
CDR3 protein: CASSSYGTVNQPQHF

J gene: TRBJ1-6
D gene: -
V gene: TRBV5-5
CDR3 length: 12
clone size: -
CDR3 DNA: TGTGCCAGCAGCTATACGAACATACCCCTCCACTTT
CDR3 protein: CASSYTNIPLHF

J gene: TRBJ1-2
D gene: -
V gene: TRBV4-3
CDR3 length: 16
clone size: once
CDR3 DNA: TGCGCCAGCAGCCAAGATCGGGCGGGGGGCGGCTATGGCTACACCTTC
CDR3 protein: CASSQDRAGGGYGYTF

J gene: TRBJ2-1
D gene: TRBD2
V gene: TRBV19
CDR3 length: 16
clone size: -
CDR3 DNA: TGTGCCAGTAGTATATGGACTAGCGGGGGGCGAGAAGAGCAGTTCTTC
CDR3 protein: CASSIWTSGGREEQFF

J gene: TRBJ1-1
D gene: -
V gene: TRBV7-9
CDR3 length: 14
clone size: -
CDR3 DNA: TGTGCCAGCAGCCCAGAGACCATGAACACTGAAGCTTTCTTT
CDR3 protein: CASSPETMNTEAFF

J gene: TRBJ2-7
D gene: -
V gene: TRBV7-8
CDR3 length: 15
clone size: -
CDR3 DNA: TGTGCCAGCAGCTTATCCGGGCAAGGGGCCTACGAGCAGTACTTC
CDR3 protein: CASSLSGQGAYEQYF

J gene: TRBJ2-7
D gene: -
V gene: TRBV11-2
CDR3 length: 15
clone size: once
CDR3 DNA: TGTGCCAGCAGCTTAGATGGAGCCAGCACCTACGAGCAGTACTTC
CDR3 protein: CASSLDGASTYEQYF

J gene: TRBJ2-7
D gene: TRBD1
V gene: TRBV5-8
CDR3 length: 15
clone size: -
CDR3 DNA: TGTGCCAGCAGCTTGGGACAGGGGGAGACCTTTGAGCAGTACTTC
CDR3 protein: CASSLGQGETFEQYF

J gene: TRBJ2-7
D gene: -
V gene: TRBV10-1
CDR3 length: 16
clone size: once
CDR3 DNA: TGCGCCAGCAGTGAGAGGCCCGGGGCCCTCGAGGACGAGCAGTACTTC
CDR3 protein: CASSERPGALEDEQYF

J gene: TRBJ1-2
D gene: -
V gene: TRBV4-1
CDR3 length: 16
clone size: -
CDR3 DNA: TGCGCCAGCAGCCTCAGGGGAGGCATACAATGGCAGGACTACACCTTC
CDR3 protein: CASSLRGGIQWQDYTF

J gene: TRBJ2-3
D gene: -
V gene: TRBV6-5
CDR3 length: 14
clone size: -
CDR3 DNA: TGTGCCAGCAGTTCTTCCAGGGGGGAAGATACGCAGTATTTT
CDR3 protein: CASSSSRGEDTQYF

J gene: TRBJ2-3
D gene: -
V gene: TRBV7-6
CDR3 length: 18
clone size: -
CDR3 DNA: TGTGCCAGCAGCCCTCTTGCCCTGACTATCCTCAGCACAGATACGCAGTATTTT
CDR3 protein: CASSPLALTILSTDTQYF

J gene: TRBJ2-1
D gene: -
V gene: TRBV6-6
CDR3 length: 13
clone size: -
CDR3 DNA: TGTGCCAGCAGTTACTCGTCTGACAATGAGCAGTTCTTC
CDR3 protein: CASSYSSDNEQFF

J gene: TRBJ2-7
D gene: -
V gene: TRBV7-8
CDR3 length: 16
clone size: -
CDR3 DNA: TGTGCCAGCAGCTTAAGTGGAACAGGCCTCTCCTACGAGCAGTACTTC
CDR3 protein: CASSLSGTGLSYEQYF

J gene: TRBJ2-3
D gene: TRBD1
V gene: TRBV9
CDR3 length: 14
clone size: -
CDR3 DNA: TGTGCCAGCAGCCCAGGGGGCAGCACAGATACGCAGTATTTT
CDR3 protein: CASSPGGSTDTQYF

J gene: TRBJ2-1
D gene: TRBD2
V gene: TRBV4-3
CDR3 length: 19
clone size: -
CDR3 DNA: TGCGCCAGCAGCCGGTCTCCCCTAGCGGAGGCCAGCTCCTACAATGAGCAGTTCTTC
CDR3 protein: CASSRSPLAEASSYNEQFF

J gene: TRBJ2-2
D gene: -
V gene: TRBV4-1
CDR3 length: 16
clone size: once
CDR3 DNA: TGCGCCAGCAGCCAAGATGGAGAGGGTGTTACCGGGGAGCTGTTTTTT
CDR3 protein: CASSQDGEGVTGELFF

J gene: TRBJ1-5
D gene: -
V gene: TRBV4-1
CDR3 length: 15
clone size: -
CDR3 DNA: TGCGCCAGCAGCCAAGATCCTCGGGGGGATCAGCCCCAGCATTTT
CDR3 protein: CASSQDPRGDQPQHF

J gene: TRBJ2-4
D gene: -
V gene: TRBV9
CDR3 length: 14
clone size: -
CDR3 DNA: TGTGCCAGCAGCGGTAAAGACAATTCGAACATTCAGTACTTC
CDR3 protein: CASSGKDNSNIQYF

J gene: TRBJ2-2
D gene: -
V gene: TRBV6-1
CDR3 length: 14
clone size: -
CDR3 DNA: TGTGCCAGCAGTGAAAGGTCAATCACCGGGGAGCTGTTTTTT
CDR3 protein: CASSERSITGELFF

J gene: TRBJ2-7
D gene: TRBD2
V gene: TRBV5-4
CDR3 length: 16
clone size: -
CDR3 DNA: TGTGCCAGCAGCTTGAGGCTAGCGGGGCCCTCCTACGAGCAGTACTTC
CDR3 protein: CASSLRLAGPSYEQYF

J gene: TRBJ2-6
D gene: TRBD1
V gene: TRBV9
CDR3 length: 17
clone size: -
CDR3 DNA: TGTGCCAGCAGCGTAGATCCACAGGGGGCTGGGGCCAACGTCCTGACTTTC
CDR3 protein: CASSVDPQGAGANVLTF

J gene: TRBJ2-1
D gene: TRBD2
V gene: TRBV4-1
CDR3 length: 16
clone size: -
CDR3 DNA: TGCGCCAGCAGCCAAGCGGGACTAGGATTAATGAATGAGCAGTTCTTC
CDR3 protein: CASSQAGLGLMNEQFF

J gene: TRBJ2-3
D gene: -
V gene: TRBV9
CDR3 length: 17
clone size: -
CDR3 DNA: TGTGCCAGCAGCGAGGGACGAAGCGGCCTATACACAGATACGCAGTATTTT
CDR3 protein: CASSEGRSGLYTDTQYF

J gene: TRBJ2-3
D gene: -
V gene: TRBV11-2
CDR3 length: 13
clone size: -
CDR3 DNA: TGTGCCAGCAGCAATTGGGCCCAAGATACGCAGTATTTT
CDR3 protein: CASSNWAQDTQYF

J gene: TRBJ2-1
D gene: -
V gene: TRBV11-2
CDR3 length: 12
clone size: -
CDR3 DNA: TGTGCCAGCACCATTCGGAACAATGAGCAGTTCTTC
CDR3 protein: CASTIRNNEQFF

J gene: TRBJ2-7
D gene: -
V gene: TRBV6-5
CDR3 length: 15
clone size: -
CDR3 DNA: TGTGCCAGCAGTTATAGTGAGTTACCCTACTACGAGCAGTACTTC
CDR3 protein: CASSYSELPYYEQYF

J gene: TRBJ1-1
D gene: -
V gene: TRBV4-1
CDR3 length: 15
clone size: -
CDR3 DNA: TGCGCCAGCAGCCAAGCCCCTGACTTAAACACTGAAGCTTTCTTT
CDR3 protein: CASSQAPDLNTEAFF

J gene: TRBJ1-2
D gene: -
V gene: TRBV6-1
CDR3 length: 10
clone size: -
CDR3 DNA: TGTGCCAGCAGTGAAGGGCCGGACGCCTTC
CDR3 protein: CASSEGPDAF

J gene: TRBJ2-1
D gene: TRBD1
V gene: TRBV6-1
CDR3 length: 15
clone size: -
CDR3 DNA: TGTGCCAGCATCCCCGGGACAGGGGGTTACAATGAGCAGTTCTTC
CDR3 protein: CASIPGTGGYNEQFF

J gene: TRBJ2-5
D gene: TRBD1
V gene: TRBV9
CDR3 length: 13
clone size: -
CDR3 DNA: TGTGCCAGCAGTGTAGCAGGGGGAGAGACCCAGTACTTC
CDR3 protein: CASSVAGGETQYF

J gene: TRBJ2-1
D gene: -
V gene: TRBV10-3
CDR3 length: 18
clone size: -
CDR3 DNA: TGTGCCATCAGTGAGATTATAGGCGAGCTAAGGGCCTCCAATGAGCAGTTCTTC
CDR3 protein: CAISEIIGELRASNEQFF

J gene: TRBJ2-3
D gene: TRBD2
V gene: TRBV6-5
CDR3 length: 14
clone size: -
CDR3 DNA: TGTGCCAGCAGTTACGGACTAGACGCAGATACGCAGTATTTT
CDR3 protein: CASSYGLDADTQYF

J gene: TRBJ2-1
D gene: TRBD2
V gene: TRBV6-1
CDR3 length: 17
clone size: -
CDR3 DNA: TGTGCCAGCAGTGAAGAGGCGACTAGCGGGAGTGACAATGAGCAGTTCTTC
CDR3 protein: CASSEEATSGSDNEQFF

J gene: TRBJ2-2
D gene: -
V gene: TRBV13
CDR3 length: 12
clone size: -
CDR3 DNA: TGTGCCAGCAGCTTAATGAATCGGGAGCTGTTTTTT
CDR3 protein: CASSLMNRELFF

J gene: TRBJ2-7
D gene: TRBD1
V gene: TRBV4-2
CDR3 length: 16
clone size: -
CDR3 DNA: TGTGCCAGCAGCCATGCCGGGACAGGGGGCTCCTACGAGCAGTACTTC
CDR3 protein: CASSHAGTGGSYEQYF

J gene: TRBJ2-2
D gene: TRBD2
V gene: TRBV9
CDR3 length: 16
clone size: -
CDR3 DNA: TGTGCCAGCAGCGCAGTGTTCGGGGAGGGCACCGGGGAGCTGTTTTTT
CDR3 protein: CASSAVFGEGTGELFF

J gene: TRBJ2-5
D gene: -
V gene: TRBV7-2
CDR3 length: 16
clone size: -
CDR3 DNA: TGTGCCAGCAGCTTAGTCGGGCTATCGGGACGGGAGACCCAGTACTTC
CDR3 protein: CASSLVGLSGRETQYF

J gene: TRBJ2-7
D gene: -
V gene: TRBV7-6
CDR3 length: 13
clone size: -
CDR3 DNA: TGTGCCAGCAGCCCTCGGGACGGGTACGAGCAGTACTTC
CDR3 protein: CASSPRDGYEQYF

J gene: TRBJ2-1
D gene: -
V gene: TRBV28
CDR3 length: 13
clone size: few
CDR3 DNA: TGTGCCAGCAGTTTGGGGGATTCTATGGAGCAGTTCTTC
CDR3 protein: CASSLGDSMEQFF

J gene: TRBJ1-1
D gene: TRBD1
V gene: TRBV10-3
CDR3 length: 14
clone size: -
CDR3 DNA: TGTGCCATCAGTGAGTCCCCAGGGGGCACTGAAGCTTTCTTT
CDR3 protein: CAISESPGGTEAFF

J gene: TRBJ1-3
D gene: -
V gene: TRBV9
CDR3 length: 16
clone size: -
CDR3 DNA: TGTGCCAGCAGCGTAGAGGTTTTTAGCTCTGGAAACACCATATATTTT
CDR3 protein: CASSVEVFSSGNTIYF

J gene: TRBJ1-2
D gene: TRBD1
V gene: TRBV5-6
CDR3 length: 13
clone size: -
CDR3 DNA: TGTGCCAGCGGGGACAGCGGGATCTATGGCTACACCTTC
CDR3 protein: CASGDSGIYGYTF

J gene: TRBJ2-7
D gene: TRBD2
V gene: TRBV5-1
CDR3 length: 15
clone size: -
CDR3 DNA: TGCGCCAGCAGCCTGACTAGCGGGAGGGCCCAAGAGCAGTACTTC
CDR3 protein: CASSLTSGRAQEQYF